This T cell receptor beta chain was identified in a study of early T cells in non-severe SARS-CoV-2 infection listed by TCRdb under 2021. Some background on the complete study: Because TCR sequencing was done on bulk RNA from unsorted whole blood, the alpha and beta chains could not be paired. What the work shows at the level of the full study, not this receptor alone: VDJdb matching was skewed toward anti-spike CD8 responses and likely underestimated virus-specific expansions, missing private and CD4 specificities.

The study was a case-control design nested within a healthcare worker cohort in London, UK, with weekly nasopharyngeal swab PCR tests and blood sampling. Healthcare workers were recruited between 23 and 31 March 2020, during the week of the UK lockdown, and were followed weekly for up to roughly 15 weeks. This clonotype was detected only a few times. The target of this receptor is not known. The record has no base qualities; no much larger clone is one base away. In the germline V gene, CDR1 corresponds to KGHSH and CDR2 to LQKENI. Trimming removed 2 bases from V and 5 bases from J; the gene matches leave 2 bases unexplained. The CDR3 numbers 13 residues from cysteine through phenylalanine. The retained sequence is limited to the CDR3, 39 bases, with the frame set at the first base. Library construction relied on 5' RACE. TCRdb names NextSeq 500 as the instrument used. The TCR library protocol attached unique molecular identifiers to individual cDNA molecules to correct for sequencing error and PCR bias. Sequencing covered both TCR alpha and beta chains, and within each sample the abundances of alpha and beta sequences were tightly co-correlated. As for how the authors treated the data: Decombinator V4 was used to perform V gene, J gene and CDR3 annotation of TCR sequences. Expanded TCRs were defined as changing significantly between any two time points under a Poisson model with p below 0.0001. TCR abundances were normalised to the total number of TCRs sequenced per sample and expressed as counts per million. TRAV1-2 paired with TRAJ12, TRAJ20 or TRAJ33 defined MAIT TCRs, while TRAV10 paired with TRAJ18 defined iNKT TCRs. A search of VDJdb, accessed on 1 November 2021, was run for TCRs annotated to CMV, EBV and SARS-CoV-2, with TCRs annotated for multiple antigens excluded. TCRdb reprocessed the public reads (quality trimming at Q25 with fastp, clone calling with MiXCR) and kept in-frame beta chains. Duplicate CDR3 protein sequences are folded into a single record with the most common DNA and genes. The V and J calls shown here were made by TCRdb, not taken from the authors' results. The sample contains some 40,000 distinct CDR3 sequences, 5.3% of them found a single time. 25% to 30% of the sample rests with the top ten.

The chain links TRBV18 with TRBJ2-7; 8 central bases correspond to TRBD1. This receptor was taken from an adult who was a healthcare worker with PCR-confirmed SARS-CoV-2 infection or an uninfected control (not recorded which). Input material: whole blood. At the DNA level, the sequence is TGTGCCAGCTCACCATCAGGGGGCGACGAGCAGTACTTC. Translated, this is CASSPSGGDEQYF. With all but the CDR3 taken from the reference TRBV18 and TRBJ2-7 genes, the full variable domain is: NAGVMQNPRHLVRRRGQEARLRCSPMKGHSHVYWYRQLPEEGLKFMVYLQKENIIDESGMPKERFSAEFPKEGPSILRIQQVVRGDSAAYFCASSPSGGDEQYFGPGTRLTVT.